This T cell receptor beta chain was obtained from a study of T cells in Graves' hyperthyroidism and ophthalmopathy. Broader study findings: Within blood appeared most thyroid clonotypes that had expanded above 0.001. Ophthalmopathy was predicted by the model a median of approximately 6 months ahead of onset.

In this sample, this clonotype turned up a few times. Its antigen is still unknown. PBMCs were derived from 10 ml fresh peripheral blood. Amplified TCR beta CDR3 regions came from RNA transcripts. A first-round RT-PCR of the TCR CDR3 used the HTBI primer set. MiXCR, applied by TCRdb to the multiplex PCR reads, yields one record per CDR3 protein. The table has about 300,000 distinct CDR3 sequences, roughly 19% seen once. Germline values: CDR1 SGHRS, CDR2 YFSETQ. Unmatched junction bases numbered 4, after V lost 1 base and J lost 0 bases. The CDR3 length is 17 residues. The source material was blood. The receptor comes from a man between 50 and 59 years old with Graves' ophthalmopathy. The chain carries TRBV5-1 and TRBJ2-2, with TRBD2 matching 9 bases. CDR3: CASSLNRLAANTGELFF. The CDR3 nucleotides read TGCGCCAGCAGCTTGAATCGACTAGCGGCGAACACCGGGGAGCTGTTTTTT.